The 31 T cell receptor beta chains in this list originate from one sample, sequenced in a study of cytomegalovirus exposure and HLA in healthy donors. Both 60 Vbeta primers and 13 Jbeta primers went into the PCR. Clones were sequenced by immunoSEQ multiplex PCR, and TCRdb holds only the in-frame ones, with some missing. Of roughly 140,000 clones in the sample, 70% to 80% were seen once. The sample taken for sequencing was PBMCs. These receptors all come from a man in his fifties or sixties in good health and CMV-seropositive.

This clone was seen just once. This sequence joins TRBV5-1 and TRBJ1-5; a weak D match, TRBD1 (5 bases). With 4 bases removed from V and 7 bases from J, the gap between germline ends came to 15 bases. The CDR3 contains 14 residues. The germline V gene has CDR1 SGHRS and CDR2 YFSETQ. Here the CDR3 DNA reads TGCGCCAGCAGCCTAGGCAGGGTTGGGCAGCCCCAGCATTTT. It yields the protein CASSLGRVGQPQHF.

This clone showed up just once. The chain couples TRBV28 to TRBJ1-2, with a possible D match to TRBD1 (5 bases). V shed 4 bases and J shed 8 bases, with 17 bases lying between them. The CDR3 loop spans 14 amino acids. Germline assignment: CDR1 MDHEN and CDR2 SYDVKM. As DNA, the CDR3 is TGTGCCAGCAGTTCTCCCCCCGGGACTGAAGGCTACACCTTC. This translates into CASSSPPGTEGYTF.

The rearrangement joins TRBV27 to TRBJ2-5; 7 bases agree with TRBD1. This CDR3 is built from 14 residues. The germline CDR1 and CDR2 sequences are MNHEY and SMNVEV (reference sequence). Germline trimming cut 4 bases from V and 4 bases from J; bases unmatched to any gene: 6. CDR3 amino acids: CASSSLDRPETQYF. CDR3 DNA sequence: TGTGCCAGCAGTTCCCTGGACAGGCCAGAGACCCAGTACTTC.

J is TRBJ1-1 and V is TRBV6-6; D ambiguous. The CDR3 consists of 15 residues. Per germline, CDR1 MNHNY and CDR2 SVGAGI (reference sequence). V was pared by 6 bases and J by 2 bases, with 16 bases between. CDR3 DNA: TGTGCCAGCAGCCTCCAATTAACGGGTAACACTGAAGCTTTCTTT. Protein product: CASSLQLTGNTEAFF.

V usage is TRBV7-9 and J usage is TRBJ1-2; D unresolved. V lost 3 bases and J 5 bases, leaving 7 bases between the germline ends. Germline values: CDR1 SEHNR, CDR2 FQNEAQ (reference sequence). The CDR3 runs 12 residues. CDR3 region: CASSLTVYGYTF. CDR3 nucleotides: TGTGCCAGCAGCTTGACTGTTTATGGCTACACCTTC.

This sequence joins TRBV13 and TRBJ2-7; 12 bases line up with TRBD2. This CDR3 has 16 amino acids. V was clipped by 0 bases and J by 3 bases; unmatched bases: 3. Germline loops: CDR1 PRHDT, CDR2 FYEKMQ (reference sequence). The CDR3 DNA reads TGTGCCAGCAGCTTAGGGACTAGCGGGAGAGGCTACGAGCAGTACTTC. This encodes CASSLGTSGRGYEQYF.

The CDR3 loop reads CASGRDSDTQYF. CDR3 sequence (DNA): TGTGCTAGTGGACGAGACAGCGATACGCAGTATTTT. This sequence joins TRBV12-5 and TRBJ2-3; a weak D match, TRBD1 (5 bases). The CDR3 runs to 12 residues. The V and J ends lost 6 bases and 6 bases respectively, with 10 bases between them. Germline V lookup: CDR1 LGHNT, CDR2 FRNRAP. Filled out from reference TRBV12-5 and TRBJ2-3, the complete variable domain reads DARVTQTPRHKVTEMGQEVTMRCQPILGHNTVFWYRQTMMQGLELLAYFRNRAPLDDSGMPKDRFSAEMPDATLATLKIQPSEPRDSAVYFCASGRDSDTQYFGPGTRLTVL.

With regard to this clone: This same CDR3 is encoded by further DNA sequences in the sample. The gene calls are TRBV6-5 and TRBJ1-2, with TRBD1 as a possible D gene (5 bases). Trimming removed 6 bases at V and 5 bases at J, with 10 bases between. Germline CDR1 reads MNHEY; CDR2 reads SVGAGI. This CDR3 contains 12 residues. The CDR3 DNA follows: TGTGCCAGCAGCCGAACAGGATATGGCTACACCTTC. Its protein is CASSRTGYGYTF.

The chain uses TRBV2 and TRBJ2-5; no firm D call. The J call may be wrong; the DNA end is better matched by TRBJ2-7. Germline V lookup: CDR1 SNHLY, CDR2 FYNNEI. This CDR3 comprises 14 residues. CDR3 sequence: CASNMIPGSYEQYF. As DNA, the CDR3 is TGTGCCAGCAATATGATCCCAGGATCCTACGAGCAGTACTTC.

The V gene is TRBV28, the J gene TRBJ1-2; D remains ambiguous. From germline, CDR1 is MDHEN and CDR2 SYDVKM. Trimming stripped 8 bases from V and 2 bases from J, with 12 bases between. This CDR3 spans 13 amino acids. CDR3 protein: CASYSGENYGYTF. The CDR3 DNA follows: TGTGCCAGCTATTCCGGGGAGAACTATGGCTACACCTTC.

The gene calls are TRBV2 and TRBJ2-1; 8 positions match TRBD2. V shed 9 bases, J shed 5 bases, and the junction held 12 bases outside the gene matches. This CDR3 is 15 amino acids long. Germline CDR1 is SNHLY and CDR2 is FYNNEI. The CDR3 loop is CASGPGLGTHNEQFF. CDR3 DNA sequence: TGTGCCAGTGGACCGGGACTAGGGACCCACAATGAGCAGTTCTTC.

This chain uses TRBV6-1 with TRBJ2-7, with a weak D call TRBD2 (5 bases). The CDR3 has 12 amino acids. Trimming cost V 3 bases and J 3 bases, with 6 bases left between them. CDR1 and CDR2 from the germline V gene are MNHNS and SASEGT. The CDR3 region has the DNA TGTGCCAGCAGTGACACTAGCTACGAGCAGTACTTC. Encoded protein: CASSDTSYEQYF.

V and J are TRBV7-6 and TRBJ2-1, with 10 bases fitting TRBD2. The J segment lost 11 bases and the V segment lost 5 bases, leaving 18 bases of the junction unmatched. The germline gives CDR1 SGHVS, CDR2 FNYEAQ. The CDR3 has 17 amino acids. This CDR3 reads CASSQTVFKREGQKQFF. The CDR3 DNA reads as TGTGCCAGCAGCCAAACTGTATTTAAGCGGGAGGGCCAAAAGCAGTTCTTC.

The V gene is TRBV19, the J gene TRBJ2-3, with TRBD1 matching 10 bases. V was pared by 6 bases and J by 2 bases, with 2 bases of the junction left unmatched. Per germline, CDR1 LNHDA and CDR2 SQIVND (reference sequence). The CDR3 is 14 residues long. The DNA for the CDR3 is TGTGCCAGTAGGGACAGGGGGGACACAGATACGCAGTATTTT. Amino acid sequence: CASRDRGDTDTQYF.

The chain employs TRBV27 and TRBJ2-7; 14 nucleotides align to TRBD2. J gave up 2 bases and V 1 base, and 4 bases lay outside the gene matches. CDR1 is MNHEY and CDR2 is SMNVEV in the germline V gene (reference sequence). The CDR3 runs to 17 residues. The CDR3, as DNA: TGTGCCAGCAGTTTATGGACTAGCGGGAGGACTGCCTACGAGCAGTACTTC. Amino acids: CASSLWTSGRTAYEQYF.

The chain employs TRBV11-3 and TRBJ1-2; unclear D gene. The V end was cut by 0 bases, the J end by 1 base, with 18 bases between. CDR1 and CDR2 from the germline V gene are SGHNT and YENEEA. CDR3 size: 18 residues. CDR3 residues: CASSLDSPGVLLNYGYTF. CDR3 DNA: TGTGCCAGCAGCTTAGATTCCCCCGGGGTATTACTTAACTATGGCTACACCTTC.

The chain employs TRBV27 and TRBJ2-7; D unresolved. Looked up from germline, CDR1 is MNHEY and CDR2 is SMNVEV (reference sequence). Trimming removed 1 base at V and 0 bases at J, with 16 bases between. The CDR3 is 17 amino acids. Here the CDR3 reads CASSLLPGGRSSYEQYF. The DNA of the CDR3 is TGTGCCAGCAGTTTATTACCCGGCGGTAGGAGCTCCTACGAGCAGTACTTC.

V is TRBV27 and J is TRBJ2-1; 7 bases align to TRBD2. J lost 6 bases, V lost 5 bases, and 7 bases had no gene match. This CDR3 contains 14 residues. CDR1 is MNHEY and CDR2 is SMNVEV in the germline V gene (reference sequence). CDR3 loop: CASSRRAGSNEQFF. The CDR3, as DNA: TGTGCCAGCAGTCGACGAGCGGGAAGCAATGAGCAGTTCTTC.

The chain has TRBV6-6 and TRBJ2-3; possibly TRBD1 for D (6 bases). CDR1 and CDR2 (germline): MNHNY, SVGAGI (reference sequence). Trimming cost V 2 bases and J 7 bases, with 13 bases left between them. The CDR3 has 14 amino acids. CDR3 loop: CASSYVPGVNTQYF. The CDR3 DNA follows: TGTGCCAGCAGTTACGTACCAGGGGTTAATACGCAGTATTTT.

This rearrangement joins TRBV5-4 to TRBJ1-6; 8 bases are a match to TRBD1. This CDR3 comprises 15 residues. V trimming: 1 base; J trimming: 6 bases; junction bases outside the gene matches: 3. Germline CDR1 SGHNT, CDR2 YYREEE (reference sequence). The chain's CDR3 is CASSLRQGSNSPLHF. The CDR3 DNA follows: TGTGCCAGCAGCTTGCGACAGGGGAGTAATTCACCCCTCCACTTT.

This chain links TRBV5-1 with TRBJ2-7, with D perhaps matching TRBD2 (6 bases). The CDR3 totals 14 residues. Trimming cost V 7 bases and J 6 bases, with 20 bases left between them. Germline V lookup: CDR1 SGHRS, CDR2 YFSETQ. CDR3 bases: TGCGCCAGCCAAACCGGGACTGCCTTCACCGAGCAGTACTTC. As protein: CASQTGTAFTEQYF. The full variable domain, its missing parts supplied by reference TRBV5-1 and TRBJ2-7, is KAGVTQTPRYLIKTRGQQVTLSCSPISGHRSVSWYQQTPGQGLQFLFEYFSETQRNKGNFPGRFSGRQFSNSRSEMNVSTLELGDSALYLCASQTGTAFTEQYFGPGTRLTVT.

J is TRBJ2-5 and V is TRBV21-1; the table's D call TRBD2 went unverified against the DNA. TRBV21-1 has pseudogene status. The length of the CDR3 is 13 residues. The CDR3 DNA follows: TGTGCCATTATAGGGCGGGACCAAGAGACCCAGTACTTC. Protein product: CAIIGRDQETQYF.

V usage is TRBV19 and J usage is TRBJ2-1, with 7 bases lining up with TRBD2. Trimming removed 2 bases from V and 4 bases from J; junction bases left unmatched: 11. Germline CDR1 and CDR2: LNHDA and SQIVND (reference sequence). CDR3 length: 17 amino acids. The CDR3 DNA reads TGTGCCAGTAGTATAAGCCCCCGCGGGAGATTATACAATGAGCAGTTCTTC. Its protein product is CASSISPRGRLYNEQFF.

This clone was counted a few times. The chain is built from TRBV5-4 and TRBJ1-1; tentatively, D is TRBD1 (6 bases). The CDR3 is 15 residues long. In germline, CDR1 is SGHNT, CDR2 YYREEE (reference sequence). The V gene lost 2 bases and the J gene lost 3 bases, with 14 bases spanning the gap. In DNA form, the CDR3 reads TGTGCCAGCAGCTTCGGGGGGCAGCGCCACACTGAAGCTTTCTTT. Translated, it gives CASSFGGQRHTEAFF.

The chain combines TRBV2 with TRBJ1-4, with TRBD1 identical over 8 bases. Trimming cost V 1 base and J 5 bases; bases outside gene matches: 3. CDR3 length: 15 residues. Germline lookup yields CDR1 SNHLY and CDR2 FYNNEI. The DNA of the CDR3 is TGTGCCAGCAGTGAAGGTAGACAGGGGAATGAAAAACTGTTTTTT. Translated: CASSEGRQGNEKLFF.

This chain joins TRBV25-1 and TRBJ1-2, with TRBD1 as a possible D gene (5 bases). This CDR3 is built from 16 residues. Per germline, CDR1 MGHDK and CDR2 SYGVNS. Between the trimmed V and J ends, which lost 2 bases and 8 bases, there was a span of 21 bases. CDR3 residues: CASSEGGTEDFSGYTF. For the CDR3, the DNA is TGTGCCAGCAGTGAAGGAGGGACCGAGGACTTTTCGGGCTACACCTTC.

The V and J genes are TRBV2 and TRBJ1-2; maybe TRBD1 (5 bases). This CDR3 is built from 13 residues. CDR1 and CDR2 from the germline V gene are SNHLY and FYNNEI. Trimming cost V 3 bases and J 4 bases, with 9 bases left between them. CDR3 nucleotide sequence: TGTGCCAGCAGTGACAGGGCCCGCTATGGCTACACCTTC. Amino acids: CASSDRARYGYTF.

This chain uses TRBV27 with TRBJ2-1, with D maybe TRBD1 (5 bases). V dropped 5 bases and J dropped 1 base, with 12 bases sitting between them. This CDR3 is built from 15 residues. Per germline, CDR1 MNHEY and CDR2 SMNVEV (reference sequence). The chain's CDR3 is CASSPRQTSYNEQFF. DNA of the CDR3: TGTGCCAGCAGTCCCAGACAGACGTCCTACAATGAGCAGTTCTTC.

The sample holds a few counts of this clone. This CDR3 is CASKGSGTSGRQETQYF. CDR3 sequence (DNA): TGTGCCAGCAAGGGTTCCGGGACTAGCGGGAGGCAGGAGACCCAGTACTTC. The V gene is TRBV28, the J gene TRBJ2-5; 15 bases fit TRBD2. Trimming removed 7 bases from V and 5 bases from J; junction bases left unmatched: 11. The germline V gene has CDR1 MDHEN and CDR2 SYDVKM. The CDR3 is 17 amino acids.

The V gene is TRBV5-1, the J gene TRBJ2-7; TRBD1 matches at 12 bases. The V gene end was trimmed by 4 bases and the J gene end by 6 bases; junction bases not matched to a gene: 8. Germline values: CDR1 SGHRS, CDR2 YFSETQ. This CDR3 region has 15 residues. CDR3 sequence reads: CASSTGTGGLGEQYF. The CDR3 coding sequence is TGCGCCAGCAGCACCGGGACAGGGGGCTTGGGCGAGCAGTACTTC.

The chain recombines TRBV7-9 with TRBJ2-7; a possible D gene is TRBD2 (5 bases). Germline CDR1 SEHNR, CDR2 FQNEAQ (reference sequence). The CDR3 runs to 14 residues. The V end lost 1 base, the J end lost 1 base, and 8 bases lay between the germline ends. CDR3 in amino acids: CASSLVGLSYEQYF. CDR3 DNA sequence: TGTGCCAGCAGCTTAGTAGGACTGTCCTACGAGCAGTACTTC.